The clone carrying this T cell receptor (beta chain) occurred a few times. The data are from a study of spatial heterogeneity in lung cancer. TCRdb used MiXCR to reprocess the 5' RACE reads, holding one entry per CDR3 protein. The profile shows more than 45,000 distinct CDR3 sequences, less than 5.5% of them singletons. The CDR3 is 15 amino acids. V lost 0 bases, J lost 6 bases, and 2 bases stayed unmatched. Germline CDR1 SGHRS, CDR2 YFSETQ. This sample's time point: sample taken at primary tumor resection. The study sequenced unsorted whole RNA from tumor, nontumor lung or frozen PBMC. Sample: PBMCs, taken at surgery. The TCR sequence derives from a male donor with early-stage non-small cell lung cancer. The V and J genes are TRBV5-1 and TRBJ1-4; 10 nucleotides agree with TRBD1. The CDR3 bases are TGCGCCAGCAGCTTGGCCGGGACAGGGGATGAAAAACTGTTTTTT. Its protein is CASSLAGTGDEKLFF. Together with reference TRBV5-1 and TRBJ1-4, the CDR3 gives the full variable domain: KAGVTQTPRYLIKTRGQQVTLSCSPISGHRSVSWYQQTPGQGLQFLFEYFSETQRNKGNFPGRFSGRQFSNSRSEMNVSTLELGDSALYLCASSLAGTGDEKLFFGSGTQLSVL.